This paragraph covers one T cell receptor (beta chain) sequence. CDR3 length: 16 amino acids. Trimming removed 3 bases at V and 7 bases at J, with 16 bases between. CDR1 is LNHDA, CDR2 SQIVND, per germline (reference sequence). The data belong to a study of shared T cell receptors in the human thymus. The data were produced by immunoSEQ multiplex PCR, yet TCRdb's version contains in-frame clones alone and is incomplete. Counted here are hundreds of thousands of clones, 87% occurring once; the ten biggest clones make up roughly 0.0089%. The data were also submitted as part of a second study, on human thymus T cells. Per that paper: Donors were healthy Finnish infants having corrective surgery for congenital heart defects. The source of the thymus tissue was resections taken during corrective heart surgery. Repertoires sampled from thymus and blood appeared biased in V and J gene usage.

The receptor was isolated from a boy less than two years old with a congenital heart defect. This chain uses TRBV19 with TRBJ1-6; D not resolved. The specimen sequenced was thymocytes. CDR3: CASSIRRGIENSPLHF. The CDR3 region has the DNA TGTGCCAGTAGTATTCGTCGAGGGATTGAGAATTCACCCCTCCACTTT.